The present T cell receptor (beta chain) was sequenced within a study of blood T cell repertoires in COVID-19. As for the study in general: Samples of COVID-19 (acute and convalescent) were obtained from the United States, Italy and Spain. T cells, B-cell-depleted T cells, or PBMCs supplied cDNA or gDNA.

The CDR3 spans 16 residues. The V end lost 3 bases, the J end lost 7 bases, and 22 bases lay between the germline ends. Germline V gene sequence: CDR1 SGHDT, CDR2 YYEEEE. Seattle patients were enrolled during active infection and followed longitudinally. As handled by the study authors: Amplifying reference gene primers gave estimates of nucleated cell counts. This table comes from immunoSEQ multiplex PCR, and its TCRdb copy is limited to in-frame clones, with some not included. V, J and clone size were drawn from that table, and D and trimming were deduced from the DNA. The sample includes 250,000 to 350,000 clones, roughly 84% of them seen just once.

This TCR was recovered from a human donor with COVID-19, enrolled during active disease. The donor label of this sample is uncertain. The chain joins TRBV5-6 to TRBJ1-1, with D possibly matching TRBD1 (5 bases). The sample consisted of peripheral blood. Here the CDR3 reads CASSSSGGDHYNEAFF. The CDR3 DNA sequence: TGTGCCAGCAGCTCATCCGGGGGGGATCATTACAATGAAGCTTTCTTT. Combining the CDR3 with reference TRBV5-6 and TRBJ1-1 gives the whole variable domain DAGVTQSPTHLIKTRGQQVTLRCSPKSGHDTVSWYQQALGQGPQFIFQYYEEEERQRGNFPDRFSGHQFPNYSSELNVNALLLGDSALYLCASSSSGGDHYNEAFFGQGTRLTVV.